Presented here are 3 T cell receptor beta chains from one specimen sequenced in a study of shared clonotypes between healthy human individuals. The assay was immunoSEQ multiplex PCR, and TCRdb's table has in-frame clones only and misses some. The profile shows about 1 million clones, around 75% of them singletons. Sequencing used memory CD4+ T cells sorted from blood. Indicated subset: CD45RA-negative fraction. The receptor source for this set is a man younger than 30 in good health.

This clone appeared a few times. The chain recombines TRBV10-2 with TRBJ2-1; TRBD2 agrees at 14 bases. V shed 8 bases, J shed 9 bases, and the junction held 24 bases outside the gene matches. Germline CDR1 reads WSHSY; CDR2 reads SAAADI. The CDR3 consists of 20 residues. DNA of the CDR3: TGCGCCAGCTCCATCTTGACTAGCGGGAGGGCTATGGGGTTTGGGACTGAGCAGTTCTTC. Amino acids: CASSILTSGRAMGFGTEQFF.

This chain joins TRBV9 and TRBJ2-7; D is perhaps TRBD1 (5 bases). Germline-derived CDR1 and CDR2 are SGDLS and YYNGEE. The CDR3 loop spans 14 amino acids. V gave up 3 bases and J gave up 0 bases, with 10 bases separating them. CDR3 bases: TGTGCCAGCAGCGCCGCCGACAGCTCCTACGAGCAGTACTTC. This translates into CASSAADSSYEQYF.

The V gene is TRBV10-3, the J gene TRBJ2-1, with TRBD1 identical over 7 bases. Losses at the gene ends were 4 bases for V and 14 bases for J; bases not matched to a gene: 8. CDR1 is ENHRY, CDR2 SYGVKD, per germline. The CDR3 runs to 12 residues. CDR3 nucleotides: TGTGCCATCAGTGCCGGACAGGTGGGGGAGTTCTTC. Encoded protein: CAISAGQVGEFF.